Following are 3 T cell receptor beta chains from one sample sequenced in a study of T cell repertoires in cytomegalovirus infection. TCRdb reanalysed the reads using MiXCR and keeps one entry per CDR3 protein. This table has around 200,000 distinct CDR3 sequences, 35% to 40% appearing once. The antigens of these receptors remain unknown. Source: CD8+ T cells from cultured PBMCs, taken from culture after CMV antigen stimulation. The receptors come from a human donor in good health (CMV status not recorded). Some clones in this sample may be carry-over from other donors' samples.

The chain is built from TRBV6-5 and TRBJ1-1; D is unresolved. This CDR3 is built from 15 residues. The V end was cut by 2 bases, the J end by 6 bases, with 16 bases between. The V gene's germline CDR1 is MNHEY and CDR2 SVGAGI. The CDR3 DNA sequence: TGTGCCAGCAGTTACGCGGTGAACAGTTTCTCTGAAGCTTTCTTT. This codes for CASSYAVNSFSEAFF.

For this clonotype: A junction boundary mismatches the germline segment, possibly from a read error. The rearrangement links TRBV6-5 to TRBJ1-2, with 8 nucleotides matching TRBD1. The CDR3 length is 15 residues. Germline lookup yields CDR1 MNHEY and CDR2 SVGAGI. The CDR3 region is CASSDSTGVLYGYTF. The CDR3 DNA sequence: TGTGCCAGCAGTGACTCGACAGGGGTCCTCTATGGCTACACCTTC.

The chain recombines TRBV27 with TRBJ1-2; 8 bases match TRBD1. The CDR3 length is 15 residues. The V and J ends lost 5 bases and 1 base, in that order; junction bases with no gene match: 6. The germline CDR1 and CDR2 sequences are MNHEY and SMNVEV (reference sequence). The CDR3 is CASSDGQGRNYGYTF. The CDR3 DNA follows: TGTGCCAGCAGTGATGGACAGGGTCGTAACTATGGCTACACCTTC.